What follows is one T cell receptor (beta chain) and its context. Its antigen is undetermined. The CDR3 is made up of 17 amino acids. Germline V gives CDR1 SGHTA, CDR2 FQGNSA. V trimming: 3 bases; J trimming: 2 bases; junction bases outside the gene matches: 9. TCRdb re-analysed the 5' RACE reads in MiXCR, keeping a single row per CDR3 protein. The table includes under 300,000 distinct CDR3 sequences, 6.9% detected once. This sample stems from a study of T cells after yellow fever vaccination. Study-level findings and limits: FACS-sorted repertoires could harbor abundant contaminating bulk-population clonotypes.

The receptor was isolated from a man under 40 who received the YFV17D yellow fever vaccine. The sequencing used CD4+ T cells sorted from PBMCs, collected 15 days after the yellow fever booster vaccination. The J gene is TRBJ1-4, the V gene TRBV7-2; 7 positions agree with TRBD1. The DNA of the CDR3 is TGTGCCAGCAGCTTTGCCTCCACCAGGGGGACTAATGAAAAACTGTTTTTT. Residues: CASSFASTRGTNEKLFF.